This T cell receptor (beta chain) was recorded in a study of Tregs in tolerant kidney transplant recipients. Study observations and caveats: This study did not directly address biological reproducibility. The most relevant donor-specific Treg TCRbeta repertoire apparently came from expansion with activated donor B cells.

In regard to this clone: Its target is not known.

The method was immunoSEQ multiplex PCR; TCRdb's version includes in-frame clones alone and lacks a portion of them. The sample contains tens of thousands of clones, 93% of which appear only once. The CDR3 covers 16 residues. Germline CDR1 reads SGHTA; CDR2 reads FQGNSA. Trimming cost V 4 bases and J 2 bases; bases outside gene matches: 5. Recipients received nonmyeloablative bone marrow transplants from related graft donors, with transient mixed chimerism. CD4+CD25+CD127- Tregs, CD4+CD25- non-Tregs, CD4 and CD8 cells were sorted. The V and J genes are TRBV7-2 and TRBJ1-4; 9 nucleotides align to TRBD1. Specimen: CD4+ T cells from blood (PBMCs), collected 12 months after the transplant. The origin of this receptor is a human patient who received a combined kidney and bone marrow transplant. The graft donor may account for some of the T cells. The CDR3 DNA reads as TGTGCCAGCAGCTCAGGACAGGGGCACACTAATGAAAAACTGTTTTTT. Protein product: CASSSGQGHTNEKLFF.